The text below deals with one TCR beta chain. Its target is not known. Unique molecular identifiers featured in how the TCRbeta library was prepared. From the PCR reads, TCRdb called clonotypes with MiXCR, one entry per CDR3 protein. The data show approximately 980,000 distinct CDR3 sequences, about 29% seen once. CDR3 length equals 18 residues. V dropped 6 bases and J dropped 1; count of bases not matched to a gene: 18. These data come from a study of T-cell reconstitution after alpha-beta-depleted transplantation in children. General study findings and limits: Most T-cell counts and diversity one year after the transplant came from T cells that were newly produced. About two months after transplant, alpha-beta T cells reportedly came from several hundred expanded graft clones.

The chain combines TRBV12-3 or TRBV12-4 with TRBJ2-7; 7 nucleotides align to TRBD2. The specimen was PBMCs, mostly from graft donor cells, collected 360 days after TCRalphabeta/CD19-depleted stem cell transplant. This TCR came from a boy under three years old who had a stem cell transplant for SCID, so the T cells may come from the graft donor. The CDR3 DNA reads TGTGCCAGCAGGGCGACGGGGGGATTTGGGAAAAGTTCCTACGAGCAGTACTTC. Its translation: CASRATGGFGKSSYEQYF.